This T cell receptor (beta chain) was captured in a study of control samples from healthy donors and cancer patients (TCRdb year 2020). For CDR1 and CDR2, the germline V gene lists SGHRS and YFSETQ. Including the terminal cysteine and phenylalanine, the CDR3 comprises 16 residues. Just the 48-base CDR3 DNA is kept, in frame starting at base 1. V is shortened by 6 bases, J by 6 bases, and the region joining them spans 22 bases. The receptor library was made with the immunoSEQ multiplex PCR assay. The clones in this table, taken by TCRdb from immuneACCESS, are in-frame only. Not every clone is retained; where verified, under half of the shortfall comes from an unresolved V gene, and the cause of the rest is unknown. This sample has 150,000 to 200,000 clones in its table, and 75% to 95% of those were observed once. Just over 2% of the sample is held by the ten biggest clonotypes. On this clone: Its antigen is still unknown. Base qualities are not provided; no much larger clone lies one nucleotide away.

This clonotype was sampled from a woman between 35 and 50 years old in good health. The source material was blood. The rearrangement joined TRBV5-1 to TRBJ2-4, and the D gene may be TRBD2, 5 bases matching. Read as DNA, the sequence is TGCGCCAGCAAAATTGAGAGGGCGGATATCGGAAACATTCAGTACTTC. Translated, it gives CASKIERADIGNIQYF.